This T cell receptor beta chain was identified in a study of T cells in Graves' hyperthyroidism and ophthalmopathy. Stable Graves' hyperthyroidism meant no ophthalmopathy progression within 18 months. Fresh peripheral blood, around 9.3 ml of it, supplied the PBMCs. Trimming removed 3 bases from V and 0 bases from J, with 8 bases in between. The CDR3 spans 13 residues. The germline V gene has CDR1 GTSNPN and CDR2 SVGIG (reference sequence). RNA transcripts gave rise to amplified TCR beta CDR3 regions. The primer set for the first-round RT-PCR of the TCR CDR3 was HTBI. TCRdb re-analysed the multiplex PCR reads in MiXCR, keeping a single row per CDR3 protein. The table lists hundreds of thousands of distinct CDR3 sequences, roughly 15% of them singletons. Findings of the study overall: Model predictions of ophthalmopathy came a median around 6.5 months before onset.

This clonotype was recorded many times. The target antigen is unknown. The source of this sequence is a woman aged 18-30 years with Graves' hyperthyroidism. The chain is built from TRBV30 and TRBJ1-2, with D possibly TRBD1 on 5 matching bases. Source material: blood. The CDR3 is CAWRTTANYGYTF. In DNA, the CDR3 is TGTGCCTGGAGAACGACAGCTAACTATGGCTACACCTTC.